The present T cell receptor (beta chain) was sequenced within a study of T cell responses to AZD1222 COVID-19 vaccine. Study outcomes and limitations: A reported finding is that nearly half of spike-specific TCRs target unmutated variant regions.

Details on this clone: What it recognizes is unknown.

Measured with immunoSEQ multiplex PCR; TCRdb has only the in-frame clones, and not every one. The sample yields 86,000 or so clones, around nine tenths seen once. J gave up 6 bases and V 1 base, and 4 bases lay outside the gene matches. The CDR3 extends over 15 amino acids. In germline, CDR1 is LGHDT, CDR2 YNNKEL (reference sequence). The source is an adult who received the AZD1222 COVID-19 vaccine. The rearrangement uses TRBV3-1 (or the pseudogene TRBV3-2) and TRBJ2-7, with 12 bases fitting TRBD2. Sequenced here: peripheral blood, sampled 28 days after the second AZD1222 dose. The CDR3, as DNA: TGTGCCAGCAGCCAAGGGACTAGCGGGACAGCCGAGCAGTACTTC. It encodes CASSQGTSGTAEQYF.